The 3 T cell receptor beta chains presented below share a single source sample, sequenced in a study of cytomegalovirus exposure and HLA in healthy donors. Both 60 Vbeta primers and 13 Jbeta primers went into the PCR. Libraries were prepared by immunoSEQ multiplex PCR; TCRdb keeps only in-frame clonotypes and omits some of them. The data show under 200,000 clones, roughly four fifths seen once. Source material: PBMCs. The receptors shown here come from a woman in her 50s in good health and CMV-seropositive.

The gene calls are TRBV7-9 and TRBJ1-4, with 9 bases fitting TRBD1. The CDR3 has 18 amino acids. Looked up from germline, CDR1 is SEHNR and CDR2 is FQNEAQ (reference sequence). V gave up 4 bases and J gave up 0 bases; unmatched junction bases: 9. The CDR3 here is CASSSRWTGVATNEKLFF. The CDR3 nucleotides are TGTGCCAGCAGCTCCAGATGGACAGGGGTGGCAACTAATGAAAAACTGTTTTTT.

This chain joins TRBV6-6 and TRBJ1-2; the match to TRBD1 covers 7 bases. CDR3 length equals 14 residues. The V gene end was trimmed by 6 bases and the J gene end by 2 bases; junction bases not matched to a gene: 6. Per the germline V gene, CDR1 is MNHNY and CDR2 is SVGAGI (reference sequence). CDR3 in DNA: TGTGCCAGCAGCGTACAGGGGCCAAACTATGGCTACACCTTC. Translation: CASSVQGPNYGYTF.

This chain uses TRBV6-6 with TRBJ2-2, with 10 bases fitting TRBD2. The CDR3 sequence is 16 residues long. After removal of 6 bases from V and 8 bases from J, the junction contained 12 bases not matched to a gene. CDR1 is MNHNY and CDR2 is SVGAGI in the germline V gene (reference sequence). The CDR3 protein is CASSHRALAGVGELFF. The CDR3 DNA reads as TGTGCCAGCAGCCACCGGGCGCTAGCGGGGGTGGGGGAGCTGTTTTTT.